This TCR beta chain was profiled in a study of T-cell memory formation after mild COVID-19 listed by TCRdb under 2021. Notes on the research overall: TCR sequence clusters from the two donors were found to be largely donor specific. Longitudinal TCRalpha and TCRbeta repertoire sequencing tracked T-cell clones expanding and contracting after mild COVID-19 in a couple of donors. Two young, previously healthy adult volunteers made up the cohort, one male and one female.

PBMCs were isolated by Ficoll-Paque density gradient centrifugation. The instrument was an Illumina NovaSeq 6000. TCRalpha and TCRbeta cDNA libraries were built by 5'RACE with constant-segment primers, adding sample barcodes and unique molecular identifiers. Trizol reagent was used to extract RNA from every sample. The libraries were amplified in two PCR steps, and the second step added a second sample barcode and Illumina TruSeq adapters. The libraries were sequenced on an Illumina NovaSeq using 2 x 150 bp paired-end reads. Regarding the original processing steps: The reads were demultiplexed and collapsed into UMI-guided consensus sequences using migec v1.2.7. Using mixcr v2.1.11, the UMI consensuses were aligned to TRA and TRB V and J templates and assembled into clonotypes. A clonotype was counted as expanded or contracted only if both edgeR and NoisET called the change significant, with noise models trained on biological replicates. edgeR calls used a false discovery rate-adjusted p below 0.01 and a log2 fold-change threshold of 1. PCA with hierarchical clustering of max-normalized trajectories of the 1000 most abundant clonotypes was used as exploratory dynamics analysis. Each responding clone was given a CD4 or CD8 phenotype based on the CD4+ and CD8+ repertoires, which had been sequenced separately. The raw public reads went through TCRdb reprocessing: fastp at Q25, MiXCR clone calling, in-frame beta chains kept. Each entry is one CDR3 protein sequence, shown with its most common DNA and genes. TCRdb, not the authors, supplied the V and J calls. This sample gives about 400,000 distinct CDR3 sequences in total; roughly 18% of them show up just once. The top ten clones comprise 20% to 25% of the sample.

As for this clonotype: No antigen is known for it. No qualities accompany the bases; no much larger clone lies one base away.

General study outcomes and caveats: Only two mild cases were covered by the study, and larger cohorts that include severe cases with pre-infection samples were considered necessary. Clones that contracted from day 15 to 85 showed balanced CD4/CD8 phenotypes, whereas a second wave of clones that expanded from day 15 to 37 leaned towards CD4+. Contracting CD4+ clones were located mainly in the CM and EM memory subsets, whereas CD8+ clones were found to be enriched in EMRA. Some responding clones were detected in pre-infection memory, suggesting pre-existing cross-reactive memory T cells joined the SARS-CoV-2 response. SARS-CoV-2 specificity of the second-wave clones peaking on day 37 was not confirmed.

The TCR comes from a man between 18 and 35 years old who had mild COVID-19 (a few samples of this study predate the infection). The sample titles of this study are shuffled in the database, so cell type and time point are left out; the donor was told from shared clones. Sequencing was carried out using PBMCs or a T cell subset sorted from them (not recorded which).

The encoded CDR3 is CASSFTGENTIYF. DNA sequence: TGTGCCAGCAGTTTTACAGGGGAAAACACCATATATTTT. The sequence is built from TRBV12-3 or TRBV12-4 and TRBJ1-3; the junction holds 7 bases that match TRBD1. Taken from cysteine to phenylalanine, the CDR3 has 13 residues. Solely the CDR3 DNA is kept, with 39 bases framed from the first base. The germline V and J ends show losses of 3 bases and 6 bases respectively, and no gene match explains 2 bases of the junction.